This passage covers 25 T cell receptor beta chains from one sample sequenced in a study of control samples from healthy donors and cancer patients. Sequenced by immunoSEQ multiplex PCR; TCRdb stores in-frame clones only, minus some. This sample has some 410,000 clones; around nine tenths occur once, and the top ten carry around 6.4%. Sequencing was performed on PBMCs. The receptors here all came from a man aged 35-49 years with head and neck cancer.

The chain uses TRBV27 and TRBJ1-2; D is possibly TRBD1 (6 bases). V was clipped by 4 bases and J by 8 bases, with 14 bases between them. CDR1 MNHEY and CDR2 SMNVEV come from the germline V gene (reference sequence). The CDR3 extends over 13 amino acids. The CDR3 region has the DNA TGTGCCAGCAGTTCTACCAGGGGATTGGGCTACACCTTC. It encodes CASSSTRGLGYTF.

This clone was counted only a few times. The CDR3 sequence: CASSIGPNYEQYF. CDR3 coding DNA: TGTGCCAGTAGTATAGGACCGAACTACGAGCAGTACTTC. The chain joins TRBV19 to TRBJ2-7; D gene unclear. Deletions cut 1 base from V and 3 bases from J, with 7 bases between. From germline, CDR1 is LNHDA and CDR2 SQIVND (reference sequence). The CDR3 spans 13 residues.

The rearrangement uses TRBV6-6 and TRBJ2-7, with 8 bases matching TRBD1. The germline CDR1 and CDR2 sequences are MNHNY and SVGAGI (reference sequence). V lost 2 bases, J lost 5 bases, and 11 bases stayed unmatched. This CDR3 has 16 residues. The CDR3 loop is CASSYQVRGQGHEQYF. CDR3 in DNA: TGTGCCAGCAGTTACCAAGTACGCGGACAGGGCCACGAGCAGTACTTC.

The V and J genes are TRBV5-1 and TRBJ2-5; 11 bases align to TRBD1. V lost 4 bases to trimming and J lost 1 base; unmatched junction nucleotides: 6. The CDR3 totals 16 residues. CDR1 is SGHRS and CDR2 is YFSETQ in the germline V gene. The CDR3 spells CASSPDRGRIQETQYF. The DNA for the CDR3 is TGCGCCAGCAGCCCGGACAGGGGGCGAATCCAAGAGACCCAGTACTTC.

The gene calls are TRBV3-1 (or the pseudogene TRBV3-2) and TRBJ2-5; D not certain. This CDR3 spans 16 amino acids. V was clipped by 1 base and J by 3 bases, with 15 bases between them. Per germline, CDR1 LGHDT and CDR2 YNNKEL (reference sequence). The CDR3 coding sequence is TGTGCCAGCAGCCAAGCAGGCGCAGGTCAAAAAGAGACCCAGTACTTC. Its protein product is CASSQAGAGQKETQYF.

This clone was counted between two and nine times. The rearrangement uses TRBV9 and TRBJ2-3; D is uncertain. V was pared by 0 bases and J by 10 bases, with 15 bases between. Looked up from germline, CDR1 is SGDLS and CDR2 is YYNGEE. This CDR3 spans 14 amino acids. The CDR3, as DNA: TGTGCCAGCAGCGTAGATCTTCTGCGCCAGGCGCAGTATTTT. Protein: CASSVDLLRQAQYF.

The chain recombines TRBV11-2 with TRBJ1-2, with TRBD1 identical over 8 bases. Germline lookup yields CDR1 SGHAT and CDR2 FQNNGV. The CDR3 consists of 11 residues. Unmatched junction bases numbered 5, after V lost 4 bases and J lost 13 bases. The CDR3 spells CASSSPGQGTF. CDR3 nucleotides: TGTGCCAGCAGCTCACCCGGACAGGGCACCTTC.

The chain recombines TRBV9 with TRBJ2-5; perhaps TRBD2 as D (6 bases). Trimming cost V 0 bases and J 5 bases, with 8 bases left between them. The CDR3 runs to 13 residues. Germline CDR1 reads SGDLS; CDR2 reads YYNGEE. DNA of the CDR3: TGTGCCAGCAGCGTAGTCGGGGGTGAGACCCAGTACTTC. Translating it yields CASSVVGGETQYF.

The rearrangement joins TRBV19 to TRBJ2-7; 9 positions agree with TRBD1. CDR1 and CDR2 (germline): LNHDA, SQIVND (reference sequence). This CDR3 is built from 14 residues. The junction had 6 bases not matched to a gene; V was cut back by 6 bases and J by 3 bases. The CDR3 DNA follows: TGTGCCAGTAGCGGGCGGACAGGGGACTACGAGCAGTACTTC. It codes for CASSGRTGDYEQYF.

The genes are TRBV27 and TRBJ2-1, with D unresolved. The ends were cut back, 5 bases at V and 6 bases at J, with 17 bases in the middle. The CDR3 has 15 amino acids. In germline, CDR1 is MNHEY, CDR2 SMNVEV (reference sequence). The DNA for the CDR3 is TGTGCCAGCAGTCCTCCTGTAGAATCGGGCAATGAGCAGTTCTTC. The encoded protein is CASSPPVESGNEQFF.

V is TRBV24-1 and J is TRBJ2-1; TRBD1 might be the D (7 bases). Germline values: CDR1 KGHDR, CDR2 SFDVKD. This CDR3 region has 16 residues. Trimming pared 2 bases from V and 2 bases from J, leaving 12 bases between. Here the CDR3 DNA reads TGTGCCACCAGTGATTACGTCAGGGGGGCCTACAATGAGCAGTTCTTC. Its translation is CATSDYVRGAYNEQFF.

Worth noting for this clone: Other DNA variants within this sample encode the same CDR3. The CDR3 is CASSQRGAGELFF. As DNA, the CDR3 is TGTGCCAGCAGCCAGCGGGGGGCCGGGGAGCTGTTTTTT. The chain combines TRBV3-1 (or the pseudogene TRBV3-2) with TRBJ2-2; 8 bases match TRBD2. This CDR3 is 13 amino acids long. The germline CDR1 and CDR2 sequences are LGHDT and YNNKEL (reference sequence). V dropped 3 bases and J dropped 6; count of bases not matched to a gene: 0.

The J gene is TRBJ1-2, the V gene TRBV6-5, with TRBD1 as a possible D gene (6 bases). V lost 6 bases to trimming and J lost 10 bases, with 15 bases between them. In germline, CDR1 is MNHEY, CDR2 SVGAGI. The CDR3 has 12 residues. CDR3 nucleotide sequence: TGTGCCAGCAGCCAAAACAGGGCGCACTACACCTTC. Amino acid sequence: CASSQNRAHYTF.

CDR3 protein: CASSTTRLPTGELFF. The CDR3 nucleotides read TGTGCCAGTAGTACGACTCGGCTCCCCACCGGGGAGCTGTTTTTT. The V gene is TRBV19, the J gene TRBJ2-2, with D uncertain. This CDR3 comprises 15 residues. V dropped 4 bases and J dropped 4 bases, with 13 bases sitting between them. Germline V CDR1 and CDR2: LNHDA, SQIVND (reference sequence).

In nucleotides, the CDR3 is TGCGCCAGCAGCTTAGGGATAGACACTGAAGCTTTCTTT. Its protein product is CASSLGIDTEAFF. This sequence joins TRBV5-1 and TRBJ1-1; no reliable D call. This CDR3 comprises 13 residues. Germline-derived CDR1 and CDR2 are SGHRS and YFSETQ. V lost 2 bases to trimming and J lost 3 bases, with 8 bases between them.

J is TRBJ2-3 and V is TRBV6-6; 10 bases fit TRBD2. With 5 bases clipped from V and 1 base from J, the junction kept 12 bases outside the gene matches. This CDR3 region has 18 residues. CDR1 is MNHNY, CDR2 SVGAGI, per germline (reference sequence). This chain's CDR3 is CASSPGLATHGGTDTQYF. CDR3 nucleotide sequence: TGTGCCAGCAGTCCGGGACTAGCGACGCACGGGGGCACAGATACGCAGTATTTT.

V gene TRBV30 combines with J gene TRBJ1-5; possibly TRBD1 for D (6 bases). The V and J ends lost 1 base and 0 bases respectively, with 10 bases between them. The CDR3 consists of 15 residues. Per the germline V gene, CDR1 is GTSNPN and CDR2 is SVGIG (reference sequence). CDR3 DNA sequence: TGTGCCTGGAGTGCCGGACAGTCTAGCAATCAGCCCCAGCATTTT. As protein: CAWSAGQSSNQPQHF. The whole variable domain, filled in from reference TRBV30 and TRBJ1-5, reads SQTIHQWPATLVQPVGSPLSLECTVEGTSNPNLYWYRQAAGRGLQLLFYSVGIGQISSEVPQNLSASRPQDRQFILSSKKLLLSDSGFYLCAWSAGQSSNQPQHFGDGTRLSIL.

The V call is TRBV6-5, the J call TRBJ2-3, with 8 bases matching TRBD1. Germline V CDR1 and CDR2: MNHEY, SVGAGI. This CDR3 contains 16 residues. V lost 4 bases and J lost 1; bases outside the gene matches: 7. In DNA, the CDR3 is TGTGCCAGCAGTTCCGGTTCGGGACAGGGCACAGATACGCAGTATTTT. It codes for CASSSGSGQGTDTQYF.

The chain's CDR3 is CASSPRGPTGDTQYF. The DNA of the CDR3 is TGTGCCAGCAGCCCCAGGGGGCCTACCGGCGATACGCAGTATTTT. The rearrangement links TRBV7-2 to TRBJ2-3; 8 bases are a match to TRBD1. V dropped 5 bases and J dropped 6; count of bases not matched to a gene: 10. CDR1 and CDR2 (germline): SGHTA, FQGNSA. The CDR3 has 15 residues.

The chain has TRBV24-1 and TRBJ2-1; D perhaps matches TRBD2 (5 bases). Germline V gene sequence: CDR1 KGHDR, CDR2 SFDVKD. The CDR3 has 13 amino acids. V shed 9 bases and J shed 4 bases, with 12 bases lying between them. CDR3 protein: CATRGLGYNEQFF. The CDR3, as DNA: TGTGCCACCCGGGGTCTCGGTTACAATGAGCAGTTCTTC.

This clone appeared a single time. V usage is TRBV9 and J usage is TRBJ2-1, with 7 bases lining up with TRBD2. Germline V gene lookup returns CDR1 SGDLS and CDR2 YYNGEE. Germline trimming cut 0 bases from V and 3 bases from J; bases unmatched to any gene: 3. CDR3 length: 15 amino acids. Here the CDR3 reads CASSVGREVYNEQFF. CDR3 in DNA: TGTGCCAGCAGCGTAGGACGGGAGGTCTACAATGAGCAGTTCTTC.

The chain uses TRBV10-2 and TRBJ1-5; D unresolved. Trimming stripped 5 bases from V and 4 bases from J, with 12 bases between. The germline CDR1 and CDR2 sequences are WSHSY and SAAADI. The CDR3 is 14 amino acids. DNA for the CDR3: TGCGCCAGCAGTCCCTCGCCGGTGAATCAGCCCCAGCATTTT. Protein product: CASSPSPVNQPQHF.

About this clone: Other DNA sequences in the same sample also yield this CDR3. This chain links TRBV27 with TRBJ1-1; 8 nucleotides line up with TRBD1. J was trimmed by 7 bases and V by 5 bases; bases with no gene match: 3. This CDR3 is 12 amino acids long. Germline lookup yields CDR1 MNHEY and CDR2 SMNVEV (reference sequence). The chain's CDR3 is CASSLRGREAFF. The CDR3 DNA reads TGTGCCAGCAGTCTCAGGGGGCGTGAAGCTTTCTTT.

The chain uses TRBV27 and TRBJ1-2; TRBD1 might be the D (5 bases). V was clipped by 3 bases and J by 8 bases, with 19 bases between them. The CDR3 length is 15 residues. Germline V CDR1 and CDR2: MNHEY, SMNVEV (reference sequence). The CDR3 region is CASSFVAGSPRGYTF. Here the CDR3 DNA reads TGTGCCAGCAGTTTCGTCGCAGGGTCCCCCCGAGGCTACACCTTC.

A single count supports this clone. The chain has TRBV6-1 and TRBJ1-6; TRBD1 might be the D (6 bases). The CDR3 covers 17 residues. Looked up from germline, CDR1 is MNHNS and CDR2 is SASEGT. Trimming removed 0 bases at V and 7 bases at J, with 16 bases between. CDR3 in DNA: TGTGCCAGCAGTGAAGCGGAGTTTCTCCAGGGGAATTCACCCCTCCACTTT. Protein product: CASSEAEFLQGNSPLHF.